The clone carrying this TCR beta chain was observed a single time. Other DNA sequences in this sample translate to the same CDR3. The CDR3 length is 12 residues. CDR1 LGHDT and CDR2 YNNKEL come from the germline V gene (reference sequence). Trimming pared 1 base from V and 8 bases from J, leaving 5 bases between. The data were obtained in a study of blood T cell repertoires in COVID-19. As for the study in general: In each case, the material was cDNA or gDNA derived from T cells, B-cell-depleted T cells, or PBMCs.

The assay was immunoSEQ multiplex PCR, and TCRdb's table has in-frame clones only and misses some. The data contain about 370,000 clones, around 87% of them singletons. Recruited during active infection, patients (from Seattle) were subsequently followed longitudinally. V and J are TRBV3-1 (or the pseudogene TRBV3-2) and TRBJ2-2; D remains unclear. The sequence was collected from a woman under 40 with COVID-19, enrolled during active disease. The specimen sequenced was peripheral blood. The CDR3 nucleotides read TGTGCCAGCAGCCAAGGGGCGGGGGAGCTGTTTTTT. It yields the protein CASSQGAGELFF.